This record looks at one TCR beta chain sequence and its context. Its specificity is unknown. The data derive from a study of OX40 agonist ivuxolimab in advanced cancers. Study overall: Dose-escalation cases comprised hepatocellular carcinoma, melanoma, renal cell or head and neck cancer.

General study points: Expanded clones were, on average, more numerous among CD8+ T cells than CD4+.

Generated by immunoSEQ multiplex PCR, the TCRdb table keeps only in-frame clones and is missing some. This repertoire shows approximately 44,000 clones, 86% found once; its top ten account for 0.38%. CDR1 and CDR2 from the germline V gene are MNHEY and SVGAGI. The CDR3 covers 14 residues. The sequence derives from an adult with an advanced solid tumor such as melanoma, head and neck, liver or kidney cancer. The genes are TRBV6-5 and TRBJ2-5; possibly TRBD1 for D (5 bases). The end of the DNA fits TRBJ2-7 better, so the J call may be wrong. This specimen consisted of CD4+ or CD8+ T cells sorted from blood, obtained in a trial of the OX40 agonist ivuxolimab. The CDR3 sequence: CASSYQPLRGEQYF. The CDR3 DNA reads TGTGCCAGCAGTTATCAGCCCCTAAGGGGCGAGCAGTACTTC.